Listed below are T cell receptor beta chains from one sample, sequenced in a study of T cell changes during pregnancy in multiple sclerosis. The protocol was immunoSEQ multiplex PCR, while the TCRdb copy is restricted to in-frame clones and leaves out a portion. The sample shows about 35,000 clones, 85% to 90% of them seen only once. The sequencing here drew on CD8+ T cells from peripheral blood mononuclear cells, taken in the third trimester of pregnancy. The receptors were sampled from a female donor with multiple sclerosis, enrolled in a pregnancy study. Both conserved end residues are part of each CDR3. Fields, in order: J gene, clone size, V gene, D gene, CDR3 protein, CDR3 DNA. D genes are given only for firm matches. A clone size is listed for some rows: how often the clone was seen (once, few, many), or a class if it is expanded.

>TRBJ2-1|.|TRBV9|.
CASSGDSAPRPNNEQFF
TGTGCCAGCAGCGGCGACAGCGCCCCACGTCCGAACAATGAGCAGTTCTTC
>TRBJ1-1|.|TRBV7-6|TRBD1
CASSSKQGLNTEAFF
TGTGCCAGCAGCTCGAAACAGGGGTTGAACACTGAAGCTTTCTTT
>TRBJ2-4|.|TRBV7-3|TRBD2
CASSLRGGDIQYF
TGTGCCAGCAGCTTACGGGGGGGGGACATTCAGTACTTC
>TRBJ1-4|.|TRBV7-9|.
CASSLGGANEKLFF
TGTGCCAGCAGCTTGGGGGGTGCTAATGAAAAACTGTTTTTT
>TRBJ1-2|.|TRBV30|TRBD1
CAWTGTGGVGERGYTF
TGTGCCTGGACCGGGACAGGGGGCGTTGGGGAACGCGGCTACACCTTC
>TRBJ1-5|.|TRBV7-3|TRBD1
CASSQGQGSFQPQHF
TGTGCCAGCAGCCAAGGACAGGGAAGCTTCCAGCCCCAGCATTTT
>TRBJ2-7|.|TRBV10-3|TRBD1
CAISESTRSRDRIYEQYF
TGTGCCATCAGTGAGTCGACCAGGAGTCGGGACAGAATCTACGAGCAGTACTTC
>TRBJ1-2|.|TRBV21-1|.
CASTTPVGVYGYTF
TGTGCCAGCACCACCCCGGTCGGGGTCTATGGCTACACCTTC
>TRBJ2-1|once|TRBV5-1|.
CASGGRTYNEQFF
TGCGCCAGCGGGGGGAGGACCTACAATGAGCAGTTCTTC
>TRBJ1-2|.|TRBV4-2|TRBD1
CASSDRGNYGYTF
TGTGCCAGCAGCGACAGGGGGAACTATGGCTACACCTTC
>TRBJ2-3|.|TRBV27|TRBD2
CASSLSGGVGDTQYF
TGTGCCAGCAGCCTTAGCGGGGGTGTGGGAGATACGCAGTATTTT
>TRBJ1-2|.|TRBV6-5|TRBD1
CASSYQSGTGYGYTF
TGTGCCAGCAGTTACCAATCCGGGACAGGCTATGGCTACACCTTC
>TRBJ1-6|.|TRBV19|.
CASTWGGSPLHF
TGTGCCAGTACCTGGGGGGGTTCACCCCTCCACTTT
>TRBJ1-1|.|TRBV9|TRBD1
CASSDRGNTEAFF
TGTGCCAGCAGCGACAGGGGGAACACTGAAGCTTTCTTT
>TRBJ2-7|.|TRBV27|TRBD1
CASSLAGGMYEQYF
TGTGCCAGCAGTTTGGCAGGGGGAATGTACGAGCAGTACTTC
>TRBJ1-1|.|TRBV7-2|.
CASSLALGSLEAFF
TGTGCCAGCAGCTTAGCCCTCGGGAGCTTGGAAGCTTTCTTT
>TRBJ1-4|.|TRBV7-8|.
CASSVRSRVNEKLFF
TGTGCCAGCAGCGTTAGGTCCAGGGTTAATGAAAAACTGTTTTTT
>TRBJ1-2|.|TRBV11-2|.
CASSLGWGGNGYTF
TGTGCCAGCAGCTTAGGTTGGGGGGGGAATGGCTACACCTTC
>TRBJ2-7|.|TRBV5-5|TRBD1
CASSLAVGQLYEQYF
TGTGCCAGCAGCTTGGCGGTGGGACAGTTATACGAGCAGTACTTC
>TRBJ2-1|once|TRBV7-2|.
CASSLEAYGLAEQFF
TGTGCCAGCAGCTTAGAGGCCTACGGGTTGGCTGAGCAGTTCTTC
>TRBJ1-2|.|TRBV15|.
CATSRDESRDGYTF
TGTGCCACCAGCAGAGATGAGAGCAGGGATGGCTACACCTTC
>TRBJ1-2|.|TRBV11-2|.
CASSYRYGYTF
TGTGCCAGCAGCTATCGGTATGGCTACACCTTC
>TRBJ2-1|.|TRBV4-3|TRBD1
CASSQGTGGYNEQFF
TGCGCCAGCAGCCAAGGAACAGGGGGATACAATGAGCAGTTCTTC
>TRBJ1-5|.|TRBV19|.
CASSMEAWQPQHF
TGTGCCAGTAGTATGGAGGCCTGGCAGCCCCAGCATTTT
>TRBJ2-1|once|TRBV11-2|TRBD1
CASSPPGQGINEQFF
TGTGCCAGCAGCCCCCCCGGACAGGGGATCAATGAGCAGTTCTTC
>TRBJ1-5|.|TRBV5-1|TRBD1
CASSPGTGGNQPQHF
TGCGCCAGCAGCCCGGGGACAGGGGGCAATCAGCCCCAGCATTTT
>TRBJ1-2|.|TRBV19|.
CASSPRGAGGYTF
TGTGCCAGTAGCCCCAGGGGAGCGGGAGGCTACACCTTC
>TRBJ1-2|.|TRBV7-9|TRBD1
CASSLGTGYGYTF
TGTGCCAGCAGCTTAGGGACAGGCTATGGCTACACCTTC
>TRBJ2-7|medium-sized|TRBV6-1|TRBD1
CASSENGGDSSYEQYF
TGTGCCAGCAGTGAAAATGGTGGGGACAGCTCCTACGAGCAGTACTTC
>TRBJ2-7|.|TRBV7-2|.
CASSLTLLHGFVSYEQYF
TGTGCCAGCAGCTTAACCCTCCTACACGGGTTTGTCTCCTACGAGCAGTACTTC
>TRBJ2-5|.|TRBV13|.
CASSLGGKGAQYF
TGTGCCAGCAGCCTAGGAGGAAAGGGGGCCCAGTACTTC
>TRBJ1-1|.|TRBV4-3|.
CASSQGVGEAFF
TGCGCCAGCAGCCAAGGAGTCGGGGAGGCTTTCTTT
>TRBJ2-1|.|TRBV6-1|.
CASRRQSSYNEQFF
TGTGCCAGCAGGAGACAAAGCTCCTACAATGAGCAGTTCTTC
>TRBJ2-3|few|TRBV6-4|TRBD2
CASSDSGTSGGGTDTQYF
TGTGCCAGCAGTGACTCGGGGACTAGCGGGGGGGGCACAGATACGCAGTATTTT
>TRBJ2-5|.|TRBV9|.
CASSVGGGGSGETQYF
TGTGCCAGCAGCGTTGGAGGGGGGGGTTCCGGGGAGACCCAGTACTTC
>TRBJ1-2|.|TRBV7-9|TRBD1
CASSSGQGPYGYTF
TGTGCCAGCAGCTCAGGACAGGGTCCCTATGGCTACACCTTC
>TRBJ2-4|few|TRBV2|TRBD1
CASTGQENIQYF
TGTGCCAGCACCGGACAGGAAAACATTCAGTACTTC
>TRBJ2-3|.|TRBV7-2|.
CASSQRGYTDTQYF
TGTGCCAGCAGTCAACGGGGTTACACAGATACGCAGTATTTT
>TRBJ1-1|.|TRBV29-1|.
CSVEGGTTEAFF
TGCAGCGTTGAAGGGGGCACGACTGAAGCTTTCTTT